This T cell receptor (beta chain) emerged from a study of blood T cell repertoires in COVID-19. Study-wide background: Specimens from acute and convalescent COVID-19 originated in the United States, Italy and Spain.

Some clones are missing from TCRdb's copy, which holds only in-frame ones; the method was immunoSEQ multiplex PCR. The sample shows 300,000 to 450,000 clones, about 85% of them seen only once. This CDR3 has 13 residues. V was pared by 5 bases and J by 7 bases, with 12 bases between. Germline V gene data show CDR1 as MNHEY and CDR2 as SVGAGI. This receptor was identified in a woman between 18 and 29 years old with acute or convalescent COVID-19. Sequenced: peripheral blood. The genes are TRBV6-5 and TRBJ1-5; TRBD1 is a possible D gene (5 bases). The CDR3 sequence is CASSRDSWQPQHF. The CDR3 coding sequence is TGTGCCAGCAGTCGGGACTCATGGCAGCCCCAGCATTTT.